This TCR beta chain was retrieved from a study of T cell repertoires in cytomegalovirus infection. One entry per CDR3 protein, called by TCRdb with MiXCR from the reads. The sample consists of a few hundred thousand distinct CDR3 sequences, approximately 40% of them appearing once. In germline, CDR1 is SGHVT, CDR2 SQSDAQ. Trimming took 5 bases from V and 0 from J, leaving 11 bases between them. CDR3 length: 16 residues. Remarks on this clonotype: Its antigen is undetermined.

The sequence was collected from a human donor in good health (CMV status not recorded). Some clones in this sample may be carry-over from other donors' samples. The chain is built from TRBV7-4 and TRBJ2-6, with D possibly matching TRBD2 (5 bases). The sample was cultured PBMCs, taken from culture after CMV antigen stimulation. The CDR3 coding sequence is TGTGCCAGCAGCCGGGGAGCCTTCTCTGGGGCCAACGTCCTGACTTTC. The encoded protein is CASSRGAFSGANVLTF.